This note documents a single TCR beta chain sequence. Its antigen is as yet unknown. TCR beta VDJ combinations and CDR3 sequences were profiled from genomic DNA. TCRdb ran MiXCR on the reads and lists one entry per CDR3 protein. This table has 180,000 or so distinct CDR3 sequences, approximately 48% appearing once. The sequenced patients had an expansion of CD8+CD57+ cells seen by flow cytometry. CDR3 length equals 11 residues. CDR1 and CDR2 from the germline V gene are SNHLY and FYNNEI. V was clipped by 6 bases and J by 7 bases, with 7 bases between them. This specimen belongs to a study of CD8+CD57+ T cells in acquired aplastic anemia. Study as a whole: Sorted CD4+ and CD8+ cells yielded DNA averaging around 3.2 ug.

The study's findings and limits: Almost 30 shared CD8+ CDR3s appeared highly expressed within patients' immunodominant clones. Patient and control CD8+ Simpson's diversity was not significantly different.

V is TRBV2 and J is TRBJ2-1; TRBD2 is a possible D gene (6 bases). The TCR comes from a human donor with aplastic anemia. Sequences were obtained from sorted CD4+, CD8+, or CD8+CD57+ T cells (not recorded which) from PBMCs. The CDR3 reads CASREGNEQFF. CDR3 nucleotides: TGTGCCAGCAGGGAGGGGAATGAGCAGTTCTTC.